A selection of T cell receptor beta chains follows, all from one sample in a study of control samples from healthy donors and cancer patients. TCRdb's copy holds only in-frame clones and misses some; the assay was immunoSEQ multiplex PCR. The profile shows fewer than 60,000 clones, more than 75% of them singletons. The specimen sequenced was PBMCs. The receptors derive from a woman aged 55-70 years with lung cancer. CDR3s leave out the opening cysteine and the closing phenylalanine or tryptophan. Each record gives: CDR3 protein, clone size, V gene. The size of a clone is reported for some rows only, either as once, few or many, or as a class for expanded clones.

cdr3_aa: ASSLNAAGDGETQY
clone_size: few
v_call: TRBV7-7

cdr3_aa: AWSVGTDGEKLF
clone_size: .
v_call: TRBV30

cdr3_aa: SVEGQGSYGYT
clone_size: once
v_call: TRBV29-1

cdr3_aa: ASSPGPEYGYT
clone_size: .
v_call: TRBV18

cdr3_aa: ASSVGGSGANVLT
clone_size: .
v_call: TRBV9

cdr3_aa: ASSQEGTGATGELF
clone_size: .
v_call: TRBV4-2

cdr3_aa: ASSLGTWNTEAF
clone_size: .
v_call: TRBV27

cdr3_aa: ASSLVPGTYEQY
clone_size: once
v_call: TRBV5-4

cdr3_aa: ASSPPGDSGNTIY
clone_size: .
v_call: TRBV2

cdr3_aa: ASSLQISTYGYT
clone_size: .
v_call: TRBV11-2

cdr3_aa: ASSLWQQETQY
clone_size: once
v_call: TRBV12-3/TRBV12-4

cdr3_aa: ATSRDPGGPYEQY
clone_size: .
v_call: TRBV15

cdr3_aa: AWSLNWGTGRAYEQY
clone_size: .
v_call: TRBV30

cdr3_aa: AWSRQGPGELF
clone_size: .
v_call: TRBV30

cdr3_aa: AISEPGLVEQY
clone_size: medium-sized
v_call: TRBV10-3

cdr3_aa: ASSQDYSSYNEQF
clone_size: .
v_call: TRBV3-1/TRBV3-2

cdr3_aa: ASSVEGIK
clone_size: few
v_call: TRBV12-3/TRBV12-4

cdr3_aa: ASSLGTRILNEQF
clone_size: .
v_call: TRBV5-4

cdr3_aa: ASSLKGQTYGYT
clone_size: .
v_call: TRBV5-4

cdr3_aa: ASSETRGGYGYT
clone_size: .
v_call: TRBV5-5

cdr3_aa: ASSLWASSYEQY
clone_size: .
v_call: TRBV28

cdr3_aa: ASSVGGLNEKLF
clone_size: .
v_call: TRBV25-1

cdr3_aa: ASSESGLAGGSQF
clone_size: .
v_call: TRBV10-1

cdr3_aa: ASSFGGERPREQGAF
clone_size: .
v_call: TRBV11-2

cdr3_aa: ASSHSKTLVTDTQY
clone_size: once
v_call: TRBV5-6

cdr3_aa: ASSGLAGGTDTQY
clone_size: .
v_call: TRBV18

cdr3_aa: ASSLGAIAYEQY
clone_size: .
v_call: TRBV11-2

cdr3_aa: ATSRDQRISNQPQH
clone_size: .
v_call: TRBV15

cdr3_aa: ASSGQTDTQY
clone_size: few
v_call: TRBV2

cdr3_aa: ASSHGPGQRSSYEQY
clone_size: few
v_call: TRBV3-1/TRBV3-2

cdr3_aa: ASSIGRGEEQY
clone_size: few
v_call: TRBV19

cdr3_aa: ASKIGLTGELF
clone_size: .
v_call: TRBV2

cdr3_aa: ASSFNRGTEAF
clone_size: .
v_call: TRBV7-2

cdr3_aa: ASSFGGGRDTDTQY
clone_size: .
v_call: TRBV5-4

cdr3_aa: ASSPGSNYGYT
clone_size: .
v_call: TRBV5-1

cdr3_aa: ASSLTNSLTEAF
clone_size: once
v_call: TRBV5-4

cdr3_aa: ATSDSGQPQH
clone_size: .
v_call: TRBV24-1

cdr3_aa: ASSGLGQYNSPLH
clone_size: .
v_call: TRBV9

cdr3_aa: ASSGESRWQPQH
clone_size: .
v_call: TRBV19

cdr3_aa: ASRGGVSYNSPLH
clone_size: .
v_call: TRBV7-8

cdr3_aa: ASSLGGVLAEAF
clone_size: .
v_call: TRBV27

cdr3_aa: ASSLLGGLGSPLH
clone_size: .
v_call: TRBV11-2

cdr3_aa: ATSGKTGYEQY
clone_size: .
v_call: TRBV24-1

cdr3_aa: ASSEEIQSPLH
clone_size: once
v_call: TRBV6-1

cdr3_aa: SVVLGNYGYT
clone_size: .
v_call: TRBV29-1

cdr3_aa: ASSLGVEKLF
clone_size: .
v_call: TRBV5-6

cdr3_aa: ASSLKGSTEAF
clone_size: .
v_call: TRBV6-6

cdr3_aa: ASSYSGPGPNNEQF
clone_size: .
v_call: TRBV6-5

cdr3_aa: ASSLQGTASPLH
clone_size: .
v_call: TRBV5-4

cdr3_aa: ASSDSTGNYGYT
clone_size: .
v_call: TRBV5-1

cdr3_aa: ASSLGINTEAF
clone_size: .
v_call: TRBV19

cdr3_aa: AISGGDGDEKLF
clone_size: .
v_call: TRBV10-3

cdr3_aa: ASSPTSGSPGKTQY
clone_size: .
v_call: TRBV7-6

cdr3_aa: ASSSTGNANEKLF
clone_size: .
v_call: TRBV5-1